This T cell receptor beta chain is from a study of blood T cell repertoires in COVID-19. Study overall: Whether acute or convalescent, the COVID-19 samples came from the United States, Italy and Spain. PBMCs, B-cell-depleted T cells, or T cells were the source of the cDNA or gDNA that made up the material.

As handled by the study authors: Amplification from reference gene primers served as the basis for estimated nucleated cell counts. Assay used: immunoSEQ multiplex PCR; TCRdb lists only in-frame clones, some missing. The DNA was the basis for D and trimming; V, J and clone size are from that table. The sample carries roughly 150,000 clones, roughly four fifths recorded once. This clone was detected many times. The sample comprised peripheral blood. The receptor's source is a man aged 60 to 69 with active or convalescent COVID-19.

DNA for the CDR3: TGCGCCAGCAGTACAGCGGGCACTGAAGCTTTCTTT. Translation: CASSTAGTEAFF. The V gene is TRBV10-2, the J gene TRBJ1-1; D remains unclear. Germline CDR1 and CDR2: WSHSY and SAAADI. V was trimmed by 5 bases and J by 4 bases, leaving 8 bases between them. The CDR3 is made up of 12 amino acids.